This TCR beta chain was recorded in a study of beta chain features in type 1 diabetes. Findings and caveats of the study: Moderate but significant shortening of TCRB CDR3s was recorded in all four CD4+ subsets from Type 1 diabetes patients.

This clone was detected a few times. Its target is unknown. At the DNA level, this CDR3 is encoded by other sequences in the same sample as well. Reverse transcription of all isolated RNA meant that expressed TCRB transcripts were sequenced. Here immunoSEQ multiplex PCR was the method, and the copy in TCRdb shows in-frame clones only, minus some. The repertoire includes about 320,000 clones, 14% of them detected once, and 6.7% sits in the top ten. Deletions cut 0 bases from V and 1 base from J, with 9 bases between. Germline V gene data show CDR1 as SGHTA and CDR2 as FQGTGA. This CDR3 has 15 amino acids.

Sequencing was done on a sample of central memory CD4+ T cells from blood. This receptor was obtained from a man aged 25 to 45 in good health. The gene calls are TRBV7-3 and TRBJ1-1; perhaps TRBD1 as D (5 bases). Here the CDR3 reads CASSLTGRSNTEAFF. CDR3 DNA: TGTGCCAGCAGCTTAACGGGGCGGTCGAACACTGAAGCTTTCTTT. Together with reference TRBV7-3 and TRBJ1-1, the CDR3 gives the full variable domain: GAGVSQTPSNKVTEKGKYVELRCDPISGHTALYWYRQSLGQGPEFLIYFQGTGAADDSGLPNDRFFAVRPEGSVSTLKIQRTERGDSAVYLCASSLTGRSNTEAFFGQGTRLTVV.